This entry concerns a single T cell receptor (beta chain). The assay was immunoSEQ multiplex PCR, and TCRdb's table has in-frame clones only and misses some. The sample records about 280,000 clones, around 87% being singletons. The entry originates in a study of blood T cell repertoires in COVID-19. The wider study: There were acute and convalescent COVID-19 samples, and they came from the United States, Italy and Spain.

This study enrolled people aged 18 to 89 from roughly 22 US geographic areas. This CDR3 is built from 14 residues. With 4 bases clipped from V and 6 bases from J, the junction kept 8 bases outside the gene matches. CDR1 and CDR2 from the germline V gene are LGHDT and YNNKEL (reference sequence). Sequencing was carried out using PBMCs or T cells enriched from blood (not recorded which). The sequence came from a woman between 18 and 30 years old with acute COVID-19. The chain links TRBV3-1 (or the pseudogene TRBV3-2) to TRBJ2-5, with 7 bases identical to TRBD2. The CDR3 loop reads CASSPRELRKTQYF. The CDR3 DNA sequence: TGTGCCAGCAGCCCGCGGGAGTTAAGAAAGACCCAGTACTTC.